Listed here are 24 T cell receptor beta chains from one sample, sequenced in a study of T cells in Graves' hyperthyroidism and ophthalmopathy (dated by TCRdb to about 2019). The library was generated by multiplex PCR. Reads for this sample came from an Illumina HiSeq 2000. TCR beta CDR3 regions were amplified from RNA transcripts. The first round of RT-PCR for the TCR CDR3 was performed with the HTBI primer set and the Qiagen OneStep RT-PCR kit. TCRdb passed the public sequencing reads through fastp at Q25 and MiXCR, retaining productive beta sequences. Identical CDR3 protein sequences are pooled into one entry, listed with their most common genes and DNA. The sample records roughly 560,000 distinct CDR3 sequences, 14% to 15% of which are singletons. Jointly, the top ten make up around 4.5% of the sample. Sequenced sample: blood. Receptors originate from a woman between 35 and 50 years old with Graves' ophthalmopathy.

This clonotype was observed a handful of times. The chain joins TRBV28 to TRBJ2-7; 8 bases match TRBD2. This CDR3 is 14 amino acids long. The V segment lost 6 bases and the J segment 4 bases; nucleotides outside the gene matches: 8. Germline CDR1 MDHEN, CDR2 SYDVKM. The CDR3 reads CASRSPGLEYEQYF. CDR3 nucleotides: TGTGCCAGCAGATCCCCGGGACTAGAGTACGAGCAGTACTTC. The variable domain in full, completed from reference TRBV28 and TRBJ2-7, reads DVKVTQSSRYLVKRTGEKVFLECVQDMDHENMFWYRQDPGLGLRLIYFSYDVKMKEKGDIPEGYSVSREKKERFSLILESASTNQTSMYLCASRSPGLEYEQYFGPGTRLTVT.

This clonotype was counted at least ten times. V usage is TRBV20-1 and J usage is TRBJ2-7; TRBD2 matches 10 bases. CDR1 is DFQATT and CDR2 is SNEGSKA in the germline V gene (reference sequence). Trimming took 2 bases from V and 6 from J; bases not matched to a gene: 7. The CDR3 totals 14 residues. CDR3 residues: CSARPSGRPGEQYF. CDR3 DNA sequence: TGCAGTGCTAGACCTAGCGGGAGACCTGGCGAGCAGTACTTC.

This clonotype was recorded many times. The chain joins TRBV5-1 to TRBJ1-5; D gene uncertain. The CDR3 totals 15 residues. CDR1 SGHRS and CDR2 YFSETQ come from the germline V gene. V was shortened by 0 bases and J by 4 bases, with 11 bases between the two germline ends. The CDR3 DNA is TGCGCCAGCAGCTTGGGTTTCGGCCTGAATCAGCCCCAGCATTTT. It translates to CASSLGFGLNQPQHF.

This clonotype came up many times. V gene TRBV12-3 or TRBV12-4 combines with J gene TRBJ1-2, with D unresolved. V lost 0 bases, J lost 4 bases, and 12 bases lay in between. The CDR3 is 15 amino acids. As DNA, the CDR3 is TGTGCCAGCAGTTTAGCGGTAGTATCCGCCTATGGCTACACCTTC. The encoded protein is CASSLAVVSAYGYTF.

V gene TRBV7-2 combines with J gene TRBJ2-2, with D maybe TRBD2 (5 bases). CDR1 and CDR2 from the germline V gene are SGHTA and FQGNSA. The CDR3 is 15 residues long. V lost 2 bases, J lost 6 bases, and 13 bases lay in between. As DNA, the CDR3 is TGTGCCAGCAGCTTAATCGGGAACGGGGCCGGGGAGCTGTTTTTT. As protein: CASSLIGNGAGELFF.

This clonotype has at least ten counts. The V and J genes are TRBV7-2 and TRBJ2-7; D is perhaps TRBD1 (6 bases). V lost 5 bases, J lost 3 bases, and 17 bases lay in between. The CDR3 totals 15 residues. The V gene's germline CDR1 is SGHTA and CDR2 FQGNSA. The DNA for the CDR3 is TGTGCCAGCAGCGCCCGCACGGGACATATCTACGAGCAGTACTTC. It encodes CASSARTGHIYEQYF.

The chain links TRBV5-4 to TRBJ2-7; no clear D gene. The CDR3 runs to 13 residues. The ends were cut back, 3 bases at V and 3 bases at J, with 10 bases in the middle. Per the germline V gene, CDR1 is SGHNT and CDR2 is YYREEE (reference sequence). The CDR3 DNA reads TGTGCCAGCAGCTCTCCCTTGGGCTACGAGCAGTACTTC. Protein product: CASSSPLGYEQYF. Based on the CDR3 plus reference TRBV5-4 and TRBJ2-7, the full variable domain is ETGVTQSPTHLIKTRGQQVTLRCSSQSGHNTVSWYQQALGQGPQFIFQYYREEENGRGNFPPRFSGLQFPNYSSELNVNALELDDSALYLCASSSPLGYEQYFGPGTRLTVT.

The gene calls are TRBV18 and TRBJ1-3; perhaps TRBD1 as D (5 bases). With 4 bases removed from V and 1 base from J, the gap between germline ends came to 8 bases. Germline CDR1 reads KGHSH; CDR2 reads LQKENI. There are 14 residues in the CDR3. The chain's CDR3 is CASSQGPSGNTIYF. The CDR3 DNA sequence: TGTGCCAGCTCACAGGGACCATCTGGAAACACCATATATTTT.

Ten or more counts support this clonotype. In DNA, the CDR3 is TGTGCCAGCAGCATCGGGACTAGCGGGGAGCTGTTTTTT. It yields the protein CASSIGTSGELFF. The chain uses TRBV7-2 and TRBJ2-2; 8 bases line up with TRBD2. After removal of 5 bases from V and 7 bases from J, the junction contained 3 bases not matched to a gene. CDR3 length: 13 residues. Germline V gives CDR1 SGHTA, CDR2 FQGNSA.

This clonotype has at least ten counts. CDR3 in amino acids: CASSLGGAGPNTEAFF. CDR3 in DNA: TGTGCCAGCAGCTTAGGGGGTGCGGGCCCGAACACTGAAGCTTTCTTT. The V call is TRBV11-1, the J call TRBJ1-1; D is undetermined. Germline V gene sequence: CDR1 SGHAT, CDR2 FQDESV (reference sequence). This CDR3 has 16 amino acids. V gave up 1 base and J gave up 1 base, with 13 bases separating them.

The table lists this clonotype with many counts. The rearrangement joins TRBV7-9 to TRBJ2-7; 7 bases line up with TRBD1. The CDR3 covers 14 residues. The germline CDR1 and CDR2 sequences are SEHNR and FQNEAQ (reference sequence). V lost 4 bases and J lost 0; bases outside the gene matches: 3. CDR3 sequence reads: CASSSQGDSYEQYF. The CDR3 nucleotides read TGTGCCAGCAGCTCCCAGGGGGACTCCTACGAGCAGTACTTC.

This clonotype was counted ten times or more. The rearrangement uses TRBV20-1 and TRBJ1-1; possible D gene TRBD1, 6 bases. Germline values: CDR1 DFQATT, CDR2 SNEGSKA (reference sequence). This CDR3 region has 12 residues. V was shortened by 3 bases and J by 7 bases, with 12 bases between the two germline ends. CDR3 bases: TGCAGTGCTAGTCAACAGGGTCTTGAAGCTTTCTTT. Amino acid sequence: CSASQQGLEAFF.

This clonotype was detected ten times or more. This rearrangement joins TRBV6-1 to TRBJ1-1; TRBD1 aligns across 7 bases. CDR3 length: 14 amino acids. CDR1 is MNHNS and CDR2 is SASEGT in the germline V gene. J was trimmed by 5 bases and V by 6 bases; bases with no gene match: 9. The CDR3 sequence is CASRLRQGETEAFF. The CDR3 DNA follows: TGTGCCAGCAGGCTACGACAGGGAGAAACTGAAGCTTTCTTT.

This clonotype was observed at least ten times. It may be a read error: a sequence one base away is much more abundant. The rearrangement links TRBV12-3 or TRBV12-4 to TRBJ2-3, with D unresolved. V lost 5 bases, J lost 6 bases, and 6 bases lay in between. The CDR3 length is 11 residues. This CDR3 is CASSPLDTQYF. CDR3 sequence (DNA): TGTGCCAGCAGTCCCCTGGATACGCAGTATTTT.

V is TRBV9 and J is TRBJ2-2; 7 bases map to TRBD2. Germline trimming cut 3 bases from V and 4 bases from J; bases unmatched to any gene: 6. CDR3 length: 15 amino acids. In germline, CDR1 is SGDLS, CDR2 YYNGEE. CDR3 loop: CASSGASGPTGELFF. The CDR3 bases are TGTGCCAGCAGCGGCGCTAGCGGACCCACCGGGGAGCTGTTTTTT.

The chain combines TRBV2 with TRBJ2-5; a possible D gene is TRBD1 (5 bases). V lost 3 bases to trimming and J lost 7 bases, with 12 bases between them. The CDR3 runs to 13 residues. From germline, CDR1 is SNHLY and CDR2 FYNNEI. The DNA of the CDR3 is TGTGCCAGCAGTGACAGTCGAAGGGGGACCCAGTACTTC. Translation: CASSDSRRGTQYF.

This clonotype was counted at least ten times. The chain couples TRBV25-1 to TRBJ2-7; D remains ambiguous. With 1 base removed from V and 1 base from J, the gap between germline ends came to 17 bases. This CDR3 has 17 amino acids. CDR1 is MGHDK, CDR2 SYGVNS, per germline. In nucleotides, the CDR3 is TGTGCCAGCAGTGAATGGGCACACACAGTGGGATCCTACGAGCAGTACTTC. Translating gives CASSEWAHTVGSYEQYF.

This chain joins TRBV27 and TRBJ1-1; the D is unclear. With 7 bases removed from V and 4 bases from J, the gap between germline ends came to 10 bases. Germline V gene data show CDR1 as MNHEY and CDR2 as SMNVEV (reference sequence). This CDR3 contains 12 residues. The CDR3 nucleotides are TGTGCCAGCAAGGGAGGGCCCACTGAAGCTTTCTTT. This encodes CASKGGPTEAFF.

This clonotype was seen many times. This rearrangement joins TRBV27 to TRBJ2-7; TRBD2 agrees at 10 bases. The CDR3 loop spans 14 amino acids. The V gene's germline CDR1 is MNHEY and CDR2 SMNVEV (reference sequence). With 6 bases clipped from V and 4 bases from J, the junction kept 6 bases outside the gene matches. CDR3 nucleotide sequence: TGTGCCAGCAGCCGCGGGACTAGCGTTTACGAGCAGTACTTC. Protein product: CASSRGTSVYEQYF.

This clonotype has more than one count but fewer than ten. The genes are TRBV10-3 and TRBJ2-7; tentatively, D is TRBD1 (5 bases). V was cut by 4 bases and J by 2 bases, with 18 bases left in between. Looked up from germline, CDR1 is ENHRY and CDR2 is SYGVKD. CDR3 size: 16 residues. DNA of the CDR3: TGTGCCATCAGTGGAATAACAGGACCCAAGGCCTACGAGCAGTACTTC. Translated: CAISGITGPKAYEQYF.

This clonotype was seen many times. The gene calls are TRBV30 and TRBJ1-5, with TRBD1 matching over 8 bases. The CDR3 loop spans 13 amino acids. V lost 3 bases and J lost 2; bases outside the gene matches: 0. CDR1 is GTSNPN, CDR2 SVGIG, per germline (reference sequence). The CDR3 DNA follows: TGTGCCTGGAGACAGGGGGGCAATCAGCCCCAGCATTTT. This sequence encodes CAWRQGGNQPQHF.

This clonotype was detected a few times. The chain combines TRBV20-1 with TRBJ2-1, with 14 bases aligning to TRBD2. The J segment lost 8 bases and the V segment lost 6 bases, leaving 3 bases of the junction unmatched. Germline assignment: CDR1 DFQATT and CDR2 SNEGSKA (reference sequence). This CDR3 is built from 13 residues. As DNA, the CDR3 is TGCAGTGCCGGGACTAGCGGGAGTGATGAGCAGTTCTTC. Encoded protein: CSAGTSGSDEQFF.

This clonotype has only a few counts. The chain combines TRBV6-2 or TRBV6-3 with TRBJ2-3; TRBD2 agrees at 9 bases. J was trimmed by 0 bases and V by 7 bases; bases with no gene match: 5. The CDR3 covers 15 residues. Germline values: CDR1 MNHEY, CDR2 SVGEGT. The CDR3 protein is CASTRTSESTDTQYF. In DNA, the CDR3 is TGTGCCAGCACAAGGACTAGCGAAAGCACAGATACGCAGTATTTT.

The genes are TRBV6-1 and TRBJ1-2, with D possibly matching TRBD1 (5 bases). The CDR3 covers 14 residues. V lost 11 bases, J lost 3 bases, and 19 bases lay in between. Germline assignment: CDR1 MNHNS and CDR2 SASEGT. Here the CDR3 DNA reads TGTGCCGGACAAGACCTACGGGGCGACTATGGCTACACCTTC. It translates to CAGQDLRGDYGYTF.